Listed here are 14 T cell receptor beta chains from one sample, sequenced in a study of blood T cell repertoires in COVID-19. Libraries were prepared by immunoSEQ multiplex PCR; TCRdb keeps only in-frame clonotypes and omits some of them. Among some 150,000 clones, 85% to 90% were seen once, and the ten largest hold approximately 1.5%. The sample taken for sequencing was peripheral blood. Receptor source: a woman between 55 and 75 years old with acute or convalescent COVID-19.

The rearrangement joins TRBV13 to TRBJ1-2; D gene ambiguous. In germline, CDR1 is PRHDT, CDR2 FYEKMQ (reference sequence). V was clipped by 0 bases and J by 3 bases, with 5 bases between them. This CDR3 spans 13 amino acids. The DNA of the CDR3 is TGTGCCAGCAGCTTAGGCCCCTACTATGGCTACACCTTC. This gives the protein CASSLGPYYGYTF.

The rearrangement uses TRBV6-5 and TRBJ1-2; a weak D match, TRBD1 (6 bases). V lost 6 bases, J lost 6 bases, and 14 bases lay in between. CDR1 is MNHEY, CDR2 SVGAGI, per germline. CDR3 size: 13 residues. CDR3 region: CASSPDYRDGYTF. The CDR3 DNA is TGTGCCAGCAGCCCCGATTACAGGGATGGCTACACCTTC.

This clone was found a few times. This chain uses TRBV28 with TRBJ1-1, with 8 bases aligning to TRBD1. The germline gives CDR1 MDHEN, CDR2 SYDVKM. With 4 bases clipped from V and 1 base from J, the junction kept 5 bases outside the gene matches. The CDR3 has 15 amino acids. CDR3 sequence reads: CASSYGTGWNTEAFF. The CDR3 coding sequence is TGTGCCAGCAGTTATGGGACAGGATGGAACACTGAAGCTTTCTTT.

This sequence joins TRBV5-1 and TRBJ2-1; TRBD2 matches 8 bases. The ends lost 4 bases at V and 4 bases at J; junction bases unmatched: 10. The CDR3 is made up of 16 amino acids. Germline loops: CDR1 SGHRS, CDR2 YFSETQ. The CDR3: CASSIAGRRQYNEQFF. The CDR3 DNA follows: TGCGCCAGCAGCATAGCGGGGCGACGTCAATACAATGAGCAGTTCTTC.

This chain joins TRBV7-9 and TRBJ1-1; D ambiguous. The CDR3 spans 13 residues. V dropped 1 base and J dropped 8 bases, with 11 bases sitting between them. CDR1 is SEHNR, CDR2 FQNEAQ, per germline (reference sequence). This CDR3 reads CASSLEGAAEAFF. Written as DNA, the CDR3 is TGTGCCAGCAGCTTAGAGGGAGCAGCCGAAGCTTTCTTT.

The rearrangement joins TRBV7-2 to TRBJ2-1; 7 bases align to TRBD1. Germline CDR1 and CDR2: SGHTA and FQGNSA. J gave up 0 bases and V 5 bases, and 1 base lay outside the gene matches. The CDR3 spans 14 residues. The CDR3 DNA follows: TGTGCCAGCAGCGCAGGGGGCTCCTACAATGAGCAGTTCTTC. Protein product: CASSAGGSYNEQFF.

This clone was detected once. The germline gene is not matched at one end of the junction; a read error may be the cause. V is TRBV7-7 and J is TRBJ2-2; 8 bases align to TRBD1. Germline values: CDR1 SSHAT, CDR2 FNYEAQ (reference sequence). This CDR3 has 15 amino acids. CDR3 in DNA: TGTGCTAGCAGCCAGCGGACAGGGTACGGCGGGGAGCTGTTTTTT. It specifies CASSQRTGYGGELFF. Supplemented by reference TRBV7-7 and TRBJ2-2, the full variable domain reads GAGVSQSPRYKVTKRGQDVTLRCDPISSHATLYWYQQALGQGPEFLTYFNYEAQPDKSGLPSDRFSAERPEGSISTLTIQRTEQRDSAMYRCASSQRTGYGGELFFGEGSRLTVL.

There are a few counts of this clone. The rearrangement links TRBV29-1 to TRBJ1-5; D is uncertain. This CDR3 comprises 13 residues. Germline loops: CDR1 SQVTM, CDR2 ANQGSEA. Between the trimmed V and J ends, which lost 6 bases and 6 bases, there was a span of 15 bases. CDR3 in DNA: TGCAGCGTCGGGGATAGTGTAGGTCAGCCCCAGCATTTT. The encoded protein is CSVGDSVGQPQHF.

V is TRBV23-1 and J is TRBJ2-1; 7 bases match TRBD2. TRBV23-1 is an ORF for which the function is uncertain. The CDR3 is made up of 16 amino acids. After removal of 0 bases from V and 11 bases from J, the junction contained 13 bases not matched to a gene. Written as DNA, the CDR3 is TGCGCCAGCAGTCAATCGCGGCGGGAGAAGGGTGGACAGCAGTTCTTC. Translation: CASSQSRREKGGQQFF.

The chain carries TRBV11-3 and TRBJ2-1; 12 bases map to TRBD2. This CDR3 has 17 residues. The germline V gene encodes CDR1 SGHNT and CDR2 YENEEA. With 4 bases clipped from V and 8 bases from J, the junction kept 12 bases outside the gene matches. Written as DNA, the CDR3 is TGTGCCAGCAGCTCCGGACTAGCGGGGTTTGCGTTGGATGAGCAGTTCTTC. Translated: CASSSGLAGFALDEQFF.

The chain couples TRBV19 to TRBJ1-6, with a tentative D call TRBD1 (5 bases). Looked up from germline, CDR1 is LNHDA and CDR2 is SQIVND (reference sequence). The length of the CDR3 is 15 residues. With 3 bases removed from V and 8 bases from J, the gap between germline ends came to 14 bases. Here the CDR3 reads CASSIQQERDSPLHF. The DNA of the CDR3 is TGTGCCAGTAGTATCCAACAGGAAAGGGATTCACCCCTCCACTTT.

The rearrangement uses TRBV5-1 and TRBJ1-3; D is undetermined. V lost 7 bases to trimming and J lost 4 bases, with 12 bases between them. The CDR3 is 13 amino acids. Germline V lookup: CDR1 SGHRS, CDR2 YFSETQ. The CDR3 bases are TGCGCCAGCGCCGCGGGGATCGGAAACACCATATATTTT. It specifies CASAAGIGNTIYF.

This chain connects TRBV5-8 to TRBJ2-2, with 8 bases aligning to TRBD1. The ends lost 6 bases at V and 0 bases at J; junction bases unmatched: 10. The V gene's germline CDR1 is SGHTS and CDR2 YDEGEE. The CDR3 loop spans 17 amino acids. The CDR3 is CASIPGTGNANTGELFF. The CDR3 bases are TGTGCCAGCATCCCCGGGACAGGAAACGCGAACACCGGGGAGCTGTTTTTT.

The genes are TRBV5-6 and TRBJ1-6; D possibly corresponds to TRBD1 (5 bases). This CDR3 has 16 residues. Trimming removed 0 bases at V and 8 bases at J, with 15 bases between. The germline CDR1 and CDR2 sequences are SGHDT and YYEEEE. CDR3 loop: CASSLAARGWDSPLHF. The CDR3 nucleotides are TGTGCCAGCAGCTTGGCAGCTAGGGGCTGGGATTCACCCCTCCACTTT.